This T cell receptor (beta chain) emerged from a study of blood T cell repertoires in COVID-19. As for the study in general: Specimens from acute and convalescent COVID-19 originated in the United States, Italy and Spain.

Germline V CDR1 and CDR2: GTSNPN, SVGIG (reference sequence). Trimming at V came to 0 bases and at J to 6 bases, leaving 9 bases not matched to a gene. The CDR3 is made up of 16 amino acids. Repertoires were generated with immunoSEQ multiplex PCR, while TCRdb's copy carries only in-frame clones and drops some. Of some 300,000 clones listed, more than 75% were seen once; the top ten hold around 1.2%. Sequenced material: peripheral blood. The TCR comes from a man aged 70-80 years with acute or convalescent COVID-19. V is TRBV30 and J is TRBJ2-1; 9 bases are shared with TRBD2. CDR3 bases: TGTGCCTGGAGTGTATTCCTGGGCGGGGGGGTCAATGAGCAGTTCTTC. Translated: CAWSVFLGGGVNEQFF.